These 23 T cell receptor beta chains originate from one sample sequenced in a study of blood T cell repertoires in COVID-19. Sequencing was performed with immunoSEQ multiplex PCR; in TCRdb, only in-frame clones are kept and a portion is missing. The data show 180,000 or so clones, roughly 76% seen once. Sample: peripheral blood. The receptors were gathered from a woman aged 40-49 years with COVID-19, enrolled during active disease.

The rearrangement joins TRBV4-2 to TRBJ2-1; 9 nucleotides line up with TRBD2. This CDR3 has 15 residues. V lost 4 bases and J lost 7; bases outside the gene matches: 8. Germline V gives CDR1 LGHNA, CDR2 YNFKEQ. CDR3 loop: CASSRAGGTGNEQFF. In nucleotides, the CDR3 is TGTGCCAGCAGCCGAGCGGGGGGAACGGGGAATGAGCAGTTCTTC.

This clone has a single count. CDR3 protein: CASSLSQGAGEQFF. CDR3 bases: TGTGCCAGCAGCCTTTCACAGGGGGCTGGTGAGCAGTTCTTC. The J gene is TRBJ2-1, the V gene TRBV11-3; 9 nucleotides line up with TRBD1. CDR1 and CDR2 from the germline V gene are SGHNT and YENEEA. This CDR3 is 14 amino acids long. With 5 bases clipped from V and 9 bases from J, the junction kept 8 bases outside the gene matches. The whole variable domain, remainder taken from reference TRBV11-3 and TRBJ2-1, is EAGVVQSPRYKIIEKKQPVAFWCNPISGHNTLYWYLQNLGQGPELLIRYENEEAVDDSQLPKDRFSAERLKGVDSTLKIQPAELGDSAVYLCASSLSQGAGEQFFGPGTRLTVL.

This clone was seen a handful of times. The J gene is TRBJ1-1, the V gene TRBV19, with a tentative D call TRBD1 (5 bases). CDR1 and CDR2 from the germline V gene are LNHDA and SQIVND (reference sequence). The CDR3 is 15 residues long. Trimming took 3 bases from V and 1 from J, leaving 12 bases between them. The CDR3 sequence: CASSIPPGPNTEAFF. The CDR3 DNA reads TGTGCCAGTAGTATCCCGCCAGGGCCGAACACTGAAGCTTTCTTT. The full variable domain, its missing parts supplied by reference TRBV19 and TRBJ1-1, is DGGITQSPKYLFRKEGQNVTLSCEQNLNHDAMYWYRQDPGQGLRLIYYSQIVNDFQKGDIAEGYSVSREKKESFPLTVTSAQKNPTAFYLCASSIPPGPNTEAFFGQGTRLTVV.

The rearrangement uses TRBV2 and TRBJ1-1; 9 bases fit TRBD1. Germline V gene data show CDR1 as SNHLY and CDR2 as FYNNEI. Trimming at V came to 0 bases and at J to 3 bases, leaving 8 bases not matched to a gene. The CDR3 extends over 17 amino acids. The CDR3 DNA follows: TGTGCCAGCAGTGAAGCATCGTCTAACAGGGGGCACACTGAAGCTTTCTTT. Translating gives CASSEASSNRGHTEAFF.

This sequence joins TRBV5-4 and TRBJ1-2; D is perhaps TRBD1 (5 bases). The length of the CDR3 is 13 residues. Germline V CDR1 and CDR2: SGHNT, YYREEE (reference sequence). V dropped 3 bases and J dropped 3 bases, with 9 bases sitting between them. The CDR3 is CASSSREDYGYTF. The DNA of the CDR3 is TGTGCCAGCAGCTCCAGGGAAGACTATGGCTACACCTTC. Complete variable domain (other parts from reference TRBV5-4 and TRBJ1-2): ETGVTQSPTHLIKTRGQQVTLRCSSQSGHNTVSWYQQALGQGPQFIFQYYREEENGRGNFPPRFSGLQFPNYSSELNVNALELDDSALYLCASSSREDYGYTFGSGTRLTVV.

The V gene is TRBV6-5, the J gene TRBJ1-2; D might be TRBD1 (5 bases). Germline loops: CDR1 MNHEY, CDR2 SVGAGI. The germline V and J ends were trimmed by 0 bases and 4 bases, with 15 bases remaining between them. The CDR3 consists of 16 residues. CDR3 region: CASSYSIFPQGYGYTF. The CDR3 nucleotides are TGTGCCAGCAGTTACTCGATATTTCCCCAGGGCTATGGCTACACCTTC.

CDR3 coding DNA: TGTGCCAGCCAGGGACTAGCGGGCGTGGGTGAGCAGTTCTTC. This translates into CASQGLAGVGEQFF. The chain joins TRBV21-1 to TRBJ2-1; the table's D call, TRBD2, has no DNA check behind it. TRBV21-1 is annotated as a pseudogene. The CDR3 consists of 14 residues.

This clone was seen a handful of times. The rearrangement uses TRBV11-2 and TRBJ2-3, with TRBD2 as a possible D gene (6 bases). The germline CDR1 and CDR2 sequences are SGHAT and FQNNGV. Trimming shortened V by 3 bases and J by 0 bases, and 13 bases separated the two germline ends. The CDR3 is 16 amino acids. This chain's CDR3 is CASSLLAATSTDTQYF. CDR3 bases: TGTGCCAGCAGCTTGTTAGCGGCTACTAGCACAGATACGCAGTATTTT.

This chain joins TRBV28 and TRBJ1-1; D is undetermined. Per germline, CDR1 MDHEN and CDR2 SYDVKM. Trimming removed 6 bases at V and 4 bases at J, with 18 bases between. The CDR3 loop spans 15 amino acids. Here the CDR3 reads CASSAPAGAVTEAFF. CDR3 sequence (DNA): TGTGCCAGCAGCGCCCCCGCGGGAGCGGTCACTGAAGCTTTCTTT. Filled out from reference TRBV28 and TRBJ1-1, the complete variable domain reads DVKVTQSSRYLVKRTGEKVFLECVQDMDHENMFWYRQDPGLGLRLIYFSYDVKMKEKGDIPEGYSVSREKKERFSLILESASTNQTSMYLCASSAPAGAVTEAFFGQGTRLTVV.

V usage is TRBV10-3 and J usage is TRBJ1-4, with 10 positions matching TRBD1. After removal of 3 bases from V and 6 bases from J, the junction contained 1 base not matched to a gene. Germline V gene data show CDR1 as ENHRY and CDR2 as SYGVKD. The CDR3 contains 14 residues. CDR3 sequence (DNA): TGTGCCATCAGTGACGGGACAGGGGATGAAAAACTGTTTTTT. It specifies CAISDGTGDEKLFF.

The chain has TRBV14 and TRBJ2-5, with D unresolved. Looked up from germline, CDR1 is SGHDN and CDR2 is FVKESK. V was cut by 1 base and J by 7 bases, with 13 bases left in between. The CDR3 is 14 amino acids. The CDR3 loop is CASSQGLRSGTQYF. The DNA for the CDR3 is TGTGCCAGCAGCCAAGGCCTCCGGTCGGGGACCCAGTACTTC.

This clone was seen a single time. The genes are TRBV28 and TRBJ1-3; D remains ambiguous. Trimming took 6 bases from V and 0 from J, leaving 15 bases between them. The V gene's germline CDR1 is MDHEN and CDR2 SYDVKM. The CDR3 extends over 16 amino acids. CDR3 protein: CASSPTGQTSGNTIYF. In DNA form, the CDR3 reads TGTGCCAGCAGCCCCACTGGGCAGACCTCTGGAAACACCATATATTTT.

A single count supports this clone. This chain links TRBV6-6 with TRBJ2-1; the D gene is possibly TRBD1 (6 bases). Trimming cost V 4 bases and J 9 bases, with 10 bases left between them. Germline V CDR1 and CDR2: MNHNY, SVGAGI (reference sequence). The CDR3 totals 12 residues. The CDR3 DNA reads as TGTGCCAGCAGTTGGACAGTCCTTGAGCAGTTCTTC. Residues: CASSWTVLEQFF.

This chain uses TRBV7-3 with TRBJ2-1; 9 bases map to TRBD1. Germline V gene sequence: CDR1 SGHTA, CDR2 FQGTGA. V shed 8 bases and J 2 bases; nucleotides not matched to a gene: 7. The CDR3 contains 15 residues. CDR3 protein: CASGPGTGTYNEQFF. CDR3 DNA sequence: TGTGCCAGCGGGCCCGGGACAGGGACCTACAATGAGCAGTTCTTC. The full variable domain, completed using reference TRBV7-3 and TRBJ2-1, is GAGVSQTPSNKVTEKGKYVELRCDPISGHTALYWYRQSLGQGPEFLIYFQGTGAADDSGLPNDRFFAVRPEGSVSTLKIQRTERGDSAVYLCASGPGTGTYNEQFFGPGTRLTVL.

The chain joins TRBV2 to TRBJ2-7, with a tentative D call TRBD2 (6 bases). The germline gives CDR1 SNHLY, CDR2 FYNNEI. The germline V and J ends were trimmed by 6 bases and 4 bases, with 16 bases remaining between them. The CDR3 is 14 residues long. This CDR3 is CASRGPEGVYEQYF. CDR3 DNA: TGTGCCAGCAGGGGCCCGGAGGGAGTTTACGAGCAGTACTTC.

This clone was seen just once. The J gene is TRBJ2-1, the V gene TRBV18; TRBD2 agrees at 15 bases. The CDR3 sequence is 17 residues long. The J segment lost 6 bases and the V segment lost 1 base, leaving 4 bases of the junction unmatched. CDR1 and CDR2 from the germline V gene are KGHSH and LQKENI. The CDR3 DNA reads TGTGCCAGCTCACCACGGGGGACTAGCGGGGGGTTCAATGAGCAGTTCTTC. Translation: CASSPRGTSGGFNEQFF.

The V and J genes are TRBV23-1 and TRBJ1-2, with 7 bases that match TRBD1. TRBV23-1 is filed as an ORF, its function uncertain. Trimming cost V 0 bases and J 4 bases; bases outside gene matches: 11. The CDR3 sequence is 17 residues long. CDR3 coding DNA: TGCGCCAGCAGTCAATCGACAGGAAGCAGGGGGTGCTATGGCTACACCTTC. Its protein product is CASSQSTGSRGCYGYTF.

The chain carries TRBV30 and TRBJ1-3, with D possibly TRBD1 on 5 matching bases. In germline, CDR1 is GTSNPN, CDR2 SVGIG (reference sequence). The V end lost 8 bases, the J end lost 4 bases, and 15 bases lay between the germline ends. The CDR3 extends over 13 amino acids. The DNA of the CDR3 is TGTGCCGGGGGTCCGGGTGGCGGAAACACCATATATTTT. Translation: CAGGPGGGNTIYF.

The chain combines TRBV29-1 with TRBJ2-1; the match to TRBD2 covers 7 bases. V shed 2 bases, J shed 3 bases, and the junction held 10 bases outside the gene matches. The germline V gene encodes CDR1 SQVTM and CDR2 ANQGSEA. The CDR3 length is 16 residues. In DNA, the CDR3 is TGCAGCGTTGAACGTTTTGAGGGAGGGTTCTACAATGAGCAGTTCTTC. It encodes CSVERFEGGFYNEQFF.

The chain has TRBV15 and TRBJ2-1, with a weak D call TRBD2 (6 bases). V shed 0 bases and J shed 7 bases, with 16 bases lying between them. From germline, CDR1 is LNHNV and CDR2 YYDKDF (reference sequence). This CDR3 is 16 amino acids long. The CDR3, as DNA: TGTGCCACCAGCAGAGAAACCGGGACTTATAGGAATGAGCAGTTCTTC. Translating it yields CATSRETGTYRNEQFF.

This clone occurred once. This chain joins TRBV27 and TRBJ1-1; no reliable D call. Trimming took 0 bases from V and 1 from J, leaving 3 bases between them. The CDR3 is 13 amino acids. Germline V gene lookup returns CDR1 MNHEY and CDR2 SMNVEV (reference sequence). The CDR3 nucleotides are TGTGCCAGCAGTTTATCGGCGAACACTGAAGCTTTCTTT. Translation: CASSLSANTEAFF.

V is TRBV4-2 and J is TRBJ2-1; 7 bases agree with TRBD1. Germline V lookup: CDR1 LGHNA, CDR2 YNFKEQ. V lost 2 bases and J lost 3; bases outside the gene matches: 4. The CDR3 is made up of 15 amino acids. As DNA, the CDR3 is TGTGCCAGCAGCCAACTACAGGGGATCTACAATGAGCAGTTCTTC. This codes for CASSQLQGIYNEQFF.

This clone has a single count. The rearrangement links TRBV7-8 to TRBJ2-5; 10 positions match TRBD2. The CDR3 runs to 16 residues. The ends lost 3 bases at V and 4 bases at J; junction bases unmatched: 8. The germline gives CDR1 SGHVS, CDR2 FQNEAQ. CDR3 nucleotide sequence: TGTGCCAGCAGCTTCCCCAGGGTAGCGGGGGGAGAGACCCAGTACTTC. The encoded protein is CASSFPRVAGGETQYF.